Below, one TCR beta chain is given with its context. Its antigen is not yet known. Base qualities are missing; no much larger clone stands one base away. The data were taken from a study of shared clonotypes between healthy human individuals (dated by TCRdb to the early 2020s). Concerning the study at large: The cohort comprised two women and a few men aged 18 to 49 years. For each donor, CD4 naive and CD4 memory were each given three plates, CD8 naive was given two plates, and CD8 memory was given one plate. The study deeply sequenced blood TCR repertoires of five healthy adults to estimate repertoire size and the extent of clonotype sharing between individuals. To increase sequencing depth and limit assay-specific biases, different laboratories used diverse techniques to prepare libraries and sequence TCR repertoires. Each donor's leukapheresis produced roughly between about 0.85 and 10 billion PBMCs.

Including the terminal cysteine and phenylalanine, the CDR3 comprises 13 residues. The DNA shown is the 39-base CDR3, in frame from base 1. CDR1 and CDR2, per the germline V gene, are SGHVS and FQNEAQ. Between the V and J ends, shortened by 2 bases and 4 bases respectively, the junction contains 8 bases. Overall results and qualifications from the work: Naive subsets generally had larger estimated clonotype richness than memory subsets. Pairwise subsampling indicated that sequencing depth was expected to affect the degree of clonotype sharing among donors. Because the study included a small number of donors, the genetic and exposure-history diversity represented was limited. Clonotypes shared by all four sorted-subset donors showed higher generation probabilities than non-shared clonotypes. Across a handful of donors, 5% to 6% of naive CD4, roughly 3.4% of naive CD8, approximately 2.5% of memory CD4, and under 0.45% of memory CD8 clonotypes were shared. Sampling was restricted to blood, and TCR repertoires in tissue are likely to differ from TCR repertoires in blood. Even with the large sequencing depth, rarefaction of the sorted-subset datasets indicated that sequencing was incomplete.

TCR CDR3 regions were amplified from genomic DNA by multiplex PCR using the deep immunoSEQ assay. Extracted genomic DNA from each cell subset was spread evenly across all wells of several immunoSEQ 96-well plates, with each plate serving as a replicate. Each replicate PCR for sorted subsets received approximately 200 ng genomic DNA, equal to 30,000 or so T cell genomes. Purified libraries were measured with a Qubit 3.0 fluorometer, size-checked on a Bioanalyzer 2100, and measured again with the KAPA Library Quantification kit. Every immunoSEQ 96-well plate was sequenced on a separate single-read 150-cycle Illumina NextSeq 550 flow cell. For the original study's pipeline: Because the immunoSEQ output held only junctional sequences and lacked quality scores, the filtering could not match the filtering applied to full-length reads. To assign V/J genes and CDR3, sequences were annotated against IMGT germline references using PyIR, a Python wrapper for IgBLAST v1.9. Reads were removed for weak V/J assignments (E-value above 1e-6), missing CDR3, stop codons, out-of-frame junctions, or ambiguous translated residues. V3J clonotypes were defined as sequences sharing an identical inferred V gene, J gene, and CDR3 amino acid sequence. Percentage overlap between repertoires was computed as shared unique clonotypes divided by the size of the smaller repertoire. Three approaches were used to assess repertoire richness: RTK rarefaction, the Chao1 estimator, and Recon v2.1 estimates of unobserved clonotypes. Generation probabilities were computed with OLGA for all TCRbeta clonotypes obtained by the gDNA method from a handful of donors. TCRdb took over this immuneACCESS table, retaining in-frame rearrangements with V and J assigned. Such tables are incomplete; in checked studies, under half of the missing clones stem from an unresolved V gene, and the remainder is unexplained. V, J and clone size were drawn from that table, and D and trimming were deduced from the DNA. In this sample the table shows nearly 1 million clones, 70% to 85% of which occur a single time. The ten largest clonotypes hold 1.5% of the sample.

Healthy HIV-negative adults with no recently reported acute infections or vaccinations were included as donors. All donors were Caucasian adults living in Nashville, Tennessee, USA. CD4+ T cells were enriched by magnetic negative selection, after which naive cells were positively selected on CD45RA and the negative fraction was taken as the memory subset. After blood collection by leukapheresis, PBMCs were isolated using Ficoll-Histopaque density gradient centrifugation and then cryopreserved in the vapor phase of liquid nitrogen. Analytical flow cytometry was used to check the purity and quantity of each magnetically sorted T cell population. Genomic DNA was isolated from each sorted fraction and quantified by UV absorbance on a Nanodrop 2000c.

Sequenced material: memory CD4+ T cells sorted from blood. The cell subset or site label on this specimen signifies: CD45RA-negative fraction. This chain joins TRBV7-8 to TRBJ1-2; TRBD1 is possibly the D segment (6 matching bases). The source of this sequence is a man in his late teens or twenties in good health. The CDR3 amino acid sequence is: CASSLQQGYGYTF. The DNA sequence is TGTGCCAGCAGCTTACAACAGGGCTATGGCTACACCTTC.